This TCR beta chain appears in the sequencing data of a study of cytomegalovirus exposure and HLA in healthy donors. Study-wide results and limits: Subsequent analysis found a tendency for first-cohort TCR clusters to co-occur within the 120 or so validation repertoires. Specific recognition of CMV antigens was confirmed in vitro for a few chains (all CMV-associated). It was 150 to 200 TCR beta chains that were listed as cytomegalovirus-associated.

Libraries were prepared by immunoSEQ multiplex PCR; TCRdb keeps only in-frame clonotypes and omits some of them. The sample consists of some 64,000 clones, 97% of them appearing once. To note about this clone: Antigen unknown.

The receptor comes from a woman aged 18-35 years in good health and CMV-seropositive. The sample comprised PBMCs.

The CDR3 sequence: CASRVGGRARSYNEQFF. CDR3 nucleotide sequence: TGTGCCAGTCGCGTGGGTGGGAGGGCCCGGTCTTACAATGAGCAGTTCTTC. The V gene is TRBV19, the J gene TRBJ2-1; TRBD2 aligns across 7 bases. The CDR3 spans 17 residues. V gave up 8 bases and J gave up 4 bases; unmatched junction bases: 17. Germline V gene lookup returns CDR1 LNHDA and CDR2 SQIVND (reference sequence).